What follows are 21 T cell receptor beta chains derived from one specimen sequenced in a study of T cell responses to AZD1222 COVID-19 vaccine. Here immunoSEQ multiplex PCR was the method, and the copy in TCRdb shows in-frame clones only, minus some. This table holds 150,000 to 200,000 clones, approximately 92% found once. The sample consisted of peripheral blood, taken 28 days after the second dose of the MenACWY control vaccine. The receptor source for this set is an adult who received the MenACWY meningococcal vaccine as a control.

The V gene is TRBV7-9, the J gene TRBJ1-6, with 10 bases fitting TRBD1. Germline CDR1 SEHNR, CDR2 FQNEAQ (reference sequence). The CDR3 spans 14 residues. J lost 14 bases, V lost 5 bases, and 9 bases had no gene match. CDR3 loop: CASSQDRGVSTLHF. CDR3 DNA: TGTGCCAGCAGCCAGGACAGGGGGGTTTCGACCCTCCACTTT.

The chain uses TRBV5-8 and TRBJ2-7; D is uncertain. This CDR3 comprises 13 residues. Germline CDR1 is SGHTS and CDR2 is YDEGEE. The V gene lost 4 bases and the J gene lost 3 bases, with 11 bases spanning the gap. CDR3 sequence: CASSNVGLYEQYF. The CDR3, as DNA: TGTGCCAGCAGCAATGTTGGGCTCTACGAGCAGTACTTC. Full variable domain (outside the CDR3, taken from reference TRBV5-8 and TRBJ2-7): EAGVTQSPTHLIKTRGQQATLRCSPISGHTSVYWYQQALGLGLQFLLWYDEGEERNRGNFPPRFSGRQFPNYSSELNVNALELEDSALYLCASSNVGLYEQYFGPGTRLTVT.

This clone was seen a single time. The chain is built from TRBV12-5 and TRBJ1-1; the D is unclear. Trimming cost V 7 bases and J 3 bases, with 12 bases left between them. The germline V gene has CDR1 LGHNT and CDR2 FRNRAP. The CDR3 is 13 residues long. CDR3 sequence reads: CASAYVEDTEAFF. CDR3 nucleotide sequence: TGTGCTAGTGCCTACGTTGAGGACACTGAAGCTTTCTTT.

CDR3 sequence (DNA): TGTGCCTGGAAGGATAGGACCCAGTACTTC. This sequence encodes CAWKDRTQYF. The chain uses TRBV30 and TRBJ2-5; D not certain. Trimming left V 4 bases short and J 7 bases short, with 7 bases between. Germline V gives CDR1 GTSNPN, CDR2 SVGIG (reference sequence). This CDR3 has 10 amino acids. Full variable domain (missing parts from reference TRBV30 and TRBJ2-5): SQTIHQWPATLVQPVGSPLSLECTVEGTSNPNLYWYRQAAGRGLQLLFYSVGIGQISSEVPQNLSASRPQDRQFILSSKKLLLSDSGFYLCAWKDRTQYFGPGTRLLVL.

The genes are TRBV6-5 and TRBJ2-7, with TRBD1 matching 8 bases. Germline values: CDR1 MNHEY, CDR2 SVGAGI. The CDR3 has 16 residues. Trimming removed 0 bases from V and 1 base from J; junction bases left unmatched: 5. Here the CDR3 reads CASSYSGRGQSYEQYF. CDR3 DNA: TGTGCCAGCAGTTACTCAGGCAGGGGGCAATCCTACGAGCAGTACTTC.

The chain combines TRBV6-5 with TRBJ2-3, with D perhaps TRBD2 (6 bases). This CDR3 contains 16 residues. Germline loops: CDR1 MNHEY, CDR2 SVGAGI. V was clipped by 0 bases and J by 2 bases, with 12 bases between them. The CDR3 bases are TGTGCCAGCAGTTACTCTGGAACTAGCCTCACAGATACGCAGTATTTT. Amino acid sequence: CASSYSGTSLTDTQYF.

CDR3 in amino acids: CAWSPYRFPQPQHF. As DNA, the CDR3 is TGTGCCTGGAGTCCCTACAGGTTCCCCCAGCCCCAGCATTTT. The V call is TRBV30, the J call TRBJ1-5; TRBD1 might be the D (5 bases). Germline V CDR1 and CDR2: GTSNPN, SVGIG (reference sequence). Trimming left V 2 bases short and J 7 bases short, with 15 bases between. The CDR3 spans 14 residues.

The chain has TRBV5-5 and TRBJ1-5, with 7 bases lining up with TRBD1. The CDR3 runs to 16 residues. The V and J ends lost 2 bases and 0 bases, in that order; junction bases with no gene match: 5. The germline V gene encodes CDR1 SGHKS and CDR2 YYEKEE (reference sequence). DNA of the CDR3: TGTGCCAGCAGCTTTTGGACAGGAACTAGCAATCAGCCCCAGCATTTT. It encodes CASSFWTGTSNQPQHF. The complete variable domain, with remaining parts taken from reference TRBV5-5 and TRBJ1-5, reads DAGVTQSPTHLIKTRGQQVTLRCSPISGHKSVSWYQQVLGQGPQFIFQYYEKEERGRGNFPDRFSARQFPNYSSELNVNALLLGDSALYLCASSFWTGTSNQPQHFGDGTRLSIL.

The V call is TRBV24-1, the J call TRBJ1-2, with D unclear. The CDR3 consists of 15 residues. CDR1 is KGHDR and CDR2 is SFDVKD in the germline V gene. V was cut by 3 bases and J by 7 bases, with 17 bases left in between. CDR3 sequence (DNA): TGTGCCACCAGTGATGGGGTTCGGGGAGGCATTGGCTACACCTTC. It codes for CATSDGVRGGIGYTF.

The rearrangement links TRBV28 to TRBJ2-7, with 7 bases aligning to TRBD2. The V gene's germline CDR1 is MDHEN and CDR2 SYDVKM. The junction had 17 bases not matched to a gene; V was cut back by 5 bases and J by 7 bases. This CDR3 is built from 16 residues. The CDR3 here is CASSPRPGSGVWEQYF. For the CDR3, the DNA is TGTGCCAGCAGTCCCCGCCCAGGGAGCGGGGTATGGGAGCAGTACTTC.

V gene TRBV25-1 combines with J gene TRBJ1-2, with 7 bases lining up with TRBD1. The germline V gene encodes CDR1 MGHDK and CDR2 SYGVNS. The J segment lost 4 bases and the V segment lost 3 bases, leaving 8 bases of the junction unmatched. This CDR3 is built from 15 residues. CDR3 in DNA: TGTGCCAGCAGTGATCCTACCGGGACAGCCTATGGCTACACCTTC. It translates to CASSDPTGTAYGYTF.

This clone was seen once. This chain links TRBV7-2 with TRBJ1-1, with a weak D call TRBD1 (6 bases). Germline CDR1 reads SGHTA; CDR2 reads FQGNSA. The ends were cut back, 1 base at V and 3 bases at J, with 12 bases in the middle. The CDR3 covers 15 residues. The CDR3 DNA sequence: TGTGCCAGCAGCTTAGGGGGGGGCCCCTACACTGAAGCTTTCTTT. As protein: CASSLGGGPYTEAFF.

For the CDR3, the DNA is TGTGCCAGCTGTCCCGGGACAGGGTATGGCTACACCTTC. Protein product: CASCPGTGYGYTF. The chain joins TRBV19 to TRBJ1-2, with 9 nucleotides matching TRBD1. CDR1 and CDR2 (germline): LNHDA, SQIVND (reference sequence). CDR3 length: 13 residues. V shed 9 bases and J 5 bases; nucleotides not matched to a gene: 7.

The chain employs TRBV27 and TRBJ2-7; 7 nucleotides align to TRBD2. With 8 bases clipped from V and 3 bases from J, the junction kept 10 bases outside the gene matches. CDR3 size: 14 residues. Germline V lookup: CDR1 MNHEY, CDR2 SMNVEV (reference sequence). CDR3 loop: CASGRADSIYEQYF. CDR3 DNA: TGTGCCAGCGGGAGGGCCGATAGCATCTACGAGCAGTACTTC.

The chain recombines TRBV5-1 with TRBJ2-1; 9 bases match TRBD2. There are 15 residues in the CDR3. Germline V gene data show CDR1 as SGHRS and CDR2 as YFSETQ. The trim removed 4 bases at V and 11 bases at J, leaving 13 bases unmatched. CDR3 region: CASSHEGSGGLKQFF. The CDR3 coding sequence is TGCGCCAGCAGCCATGAGGGTAGCGGGGGCCTGAAGCAGTTCTTC.

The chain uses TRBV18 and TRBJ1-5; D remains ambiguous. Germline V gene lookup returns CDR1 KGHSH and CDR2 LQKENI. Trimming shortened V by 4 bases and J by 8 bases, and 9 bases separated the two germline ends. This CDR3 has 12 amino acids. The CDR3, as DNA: TGTGCCAGCTCACTAACAGATGAGCCCCAGCATTTT. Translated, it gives CASSLTDEPQHF.

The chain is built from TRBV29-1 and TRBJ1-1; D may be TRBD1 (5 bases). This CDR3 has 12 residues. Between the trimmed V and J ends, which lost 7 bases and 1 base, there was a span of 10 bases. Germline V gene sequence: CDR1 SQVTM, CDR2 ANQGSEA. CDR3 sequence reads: CSALGRNTEAFF. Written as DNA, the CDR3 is TGCAGCGCCCTGGGACGGAACACTGAAGCTTTCTTT.

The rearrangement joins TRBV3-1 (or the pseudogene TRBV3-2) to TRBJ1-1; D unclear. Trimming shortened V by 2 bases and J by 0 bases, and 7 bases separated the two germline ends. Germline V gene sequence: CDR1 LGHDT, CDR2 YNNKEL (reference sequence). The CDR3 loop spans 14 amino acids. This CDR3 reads CASSQRRLNTEAFF. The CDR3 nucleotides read TGTGCCAGCAGCCAACGCCGGCTGAACACTGAAGCTTTCTTT.

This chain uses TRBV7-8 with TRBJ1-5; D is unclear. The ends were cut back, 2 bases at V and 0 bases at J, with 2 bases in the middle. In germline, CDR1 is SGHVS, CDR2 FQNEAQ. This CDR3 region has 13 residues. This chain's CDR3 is CASSLNSNQPQHF. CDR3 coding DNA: TGTGCCAGCAGCTTAAATAGCAATCAGCCCCAGCATTTT.

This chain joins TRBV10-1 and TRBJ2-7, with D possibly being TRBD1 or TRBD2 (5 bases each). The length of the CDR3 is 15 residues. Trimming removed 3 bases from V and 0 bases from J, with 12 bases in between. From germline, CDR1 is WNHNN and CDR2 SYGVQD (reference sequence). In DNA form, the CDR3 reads TGCGCCAGCAGTGATGGGGGACGTCGCTCCTACGAGCAGTACTTC. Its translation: CASSDGGRRSYEQYF.

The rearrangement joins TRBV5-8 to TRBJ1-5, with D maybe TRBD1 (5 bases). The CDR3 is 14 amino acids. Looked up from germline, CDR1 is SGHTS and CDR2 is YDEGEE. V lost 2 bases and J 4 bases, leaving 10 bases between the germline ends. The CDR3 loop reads CASSFTGGNQPQHF. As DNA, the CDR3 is TGTGCCAGCAGCTTCACCGGGGGGAATCAGCCCCAGCATTTT. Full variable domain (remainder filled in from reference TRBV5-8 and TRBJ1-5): EAGVTQSPTHLIKTRGQQATLRCSPISGHTSVYWYQQALGLGLQFLLWYDEGEERNRGNFPPRFSGRQFPNYSSELNVNALELEDSALYLCASSFTGGNQPQHFGDGTRLSIL.